These 26 T cell receptor beta chains originate from one sample sequenced in a study of T cells in tuberculosis. Profiled with immunoSEQ multiplex PCR; TCRdb holds only in-frame clones, not every one. This table has roughly 30,000 clones, approximately 91% appearing once. Sequenced sample: PBMCs. The receptors shown here come from a donor between 5 and 29 years old with latent tuberculosis or without tuberculosis infection.

J is TRBJ1-1 and V is TRBV29-1, with D possibly TRBD1 on 5 matching bases. CDR3 length equals 14 residues. With 7 bases removed from V and 0 bases from J, the gap between germline ends came to 15 bases. Germline CDR1 reads SQVTM; CDR2 reads ANQGSEA. CDR3 DNA: TGCAGCGCGGCCCCCCCGACAGTGAACACTGAAGCTTTCTTT. Protein product: CSAAPPTVNTEAFF. The full variable domain, completed using reference TRBV29-1 and TRBJ1-1, is SAVISQKPSRDICQRGTSLTIQCQVDSQVTMMFWYRQQPGQSLTLIATANQGSEATYESGFVIDKFPISRPNLTFSTLTVSNMSPEDSSIYLCSAAPPTVNTEAFFGQGTRLTVV.

The chain joins TRBV7-9 to TRBJ2-7, with 9 positions matching TRBD1. Trimming took 1 base from V and 2 from J; bases not matched to a gene: 3. Germline assignment: CDR1 SEHNR and CDR2 FQNEAQ (reference sequence). There are 15 residues in the CDR3. CDR3: CASSLGDRVPYEQYF. Written as DNA, the CDR3 is TGTGCCAGCAGCTTAGGGGACAGGGTCCCCTACGAGCAGTACTTC.

J is TRBJ2-5 and V is TRBV2; 9 bases match TRBD2. The CDR3 has 14 amino acids. Germline values: CDR1 SNHLY, CDR2 FYNNEI. Unmatched junction bases numbered 10, after V lost 7 bases and J lost 7 bases. In DNA form, the CDR3 reads TGTGCCAGCAATGCGGGGCTAGCGGGAACGACCCAGTACTTC. It is translated as CASNAGLAGTTQYF.

The rearrangement joins TRBV5-1 to TRBJ2-2, with D perhaps matching TRBD2 (7 bases). Trimming shortened V by 5 bases and J by 4 bases, and 18 bases separated the two germline ends. CDR3 length equals 16 residues. Germline lookup yields CDR1 SGHRS and CDR2 YFSETQ. CDR3 sequence: CASSFAGATTTGELFF. CDR3 in DNA: TGCGCCAGCAGTTTTGCGGGGGCCACGACCACCGGGGAGCTGTTTTTT.

The chain joins TRBV6-1 to TRBJ1-5, with no clear D. Germline V CDR1 and CDR2: MNHNS, SASEGT. V was cut by 6 bases and J by 3 bases, with 9 bases left in between. The CDR3 covers 13 residues. The DNA of the CDR3 is TGTGCCAGCAGCCCGGGTCCCAATCAGCCCCAGCATTTT. Translating it yields CASSPGPNQPQHF.

The chain links TRBV7-2 to TRBJ1-2, with 8 bases that match TRBD1. This CDR3 region has 14 residues. With V trimmed by 2 bases and J by 7 bases, 6 bases remained unmatched. Germline CDR1 is SGHTA and CDR2 is FQGNSA. The CDR3 sequence is CASSLKQGASGYTF. Written as DNA, the CDR3 is TGTGCCAGCAGCTTAAAGCAGGGGGCAAGTGGCTACACCTTC. Combining the CDR3 with reference TRBV7-2 and TRBJ1-2 gives the whole variable domain GAGVSQSPSNKVTEKGKDVELRCDPISGHTALYWYRQSLGQGLEFLIYFQGNSAPDKSGLPSDRFSAERTGGSVSTLTIQRTQQEDSAVYLCASSLKQGASGYTFGSGTRLTVV.

The J gene is TRBJ1-5, the V gene TRBV25-1, with 8 bases that match TRBD1. This CDR3 has 15 amino acids. Germline V gives CDR1 MGHDK, CDR2 SYGVNS. V lost 4 bases, J lost 6 bases, and 8 bases stayed unmatched. The CDR3 DNA is TGTGCCAGCAGTGCCGCCGGACAGGGTGGTCAGCCCCAGCATTTT. This encodes CASSAAGQGGQPQHF.

This clone was seen only a few times. The same CDR3 arises from other DNA sequences in this sample as well. The V gene is TRBV5-1, the J gene TRBJ2-3; TRBD1 is a possible D gene (6 bases). CDR3 length: 14 amino acids. V lost 2 bases and J 2 bases, leaving 9 bases between the germline ends. The germline gives CDR1 SGHRS, CDR2 YFSETQ. The CDR3 loop is CASSLYRDTDTQYF. Here the CDR3 DNA reads TGCGCCAGCAGCTTATACAGGGACACAGATACGCAGTATTTT.

V and J are TRBV9 and TRBJ2-1; 7 nucleotides match TRBD2. Germline CDR1 and CDR2: SGDLS and YYNGEE. Unmatched junction bases numbered 3, after V lost 0 bases and J lost 3 bases. The CDR3 extends over 15 amino acids. The CDR3 DNA sequence: TGTGCCAGCAGCGTAGGGGCTAGCGGCTACAATGAGCAGTTCTTC. Translating it yields CASSVGASGYNEQFF.

The chain recombines TRBV15 with TRBJ2-2; D is unclear. CDR3 size: 15 residues. In germline, CDR1 is LNHNV, CDR2 YYDKDF (reference sequence). V gave up 1 base and J gave up 1 base, with 7 bases separating them. This chain's CDR3 is CATSRVARNTGELFF. For the CDR3, the DNA is TGTGCCACCAGCAGAGTAGCCCGGAACACCGGGGAGCTGTTTTTT.

J is TRBJ1-5 and V is TRBV14; D is perhaps TRBD1 (5 bases). The CDR3 totals 15 residues. V was pared by 0 bases and J by 4 bases, with 10 bases between. The germline gives CDR1 SGHDN, CDR2 FVKESK. CDR3 DNA: TGTGCCAGCAGCCAAGATGCGGGGACTAATCAGCCCCAGCATTTT. Encoded protein: CASSQDAGTNQPQHF.

The chain uses TRBV7-2 and TRBJ1-6, with D possibly matching TRBD1 (5 bases). Germline CDR1 SGHTA, CDR2 FQGNSA. The CDR3 is 16 residues long. V lost 1 base and J 7 bases, leaving 14 bases between the germline ends. In DNA form, the CDR3 reads TGTGCCAGCAGCTTAGTCGGGGGAAGCCAAAATTCACCCCTCCACTTT. Its protein is CASSLVGGSQNSPLHF.

This clone was counted between two and nine times. This rearrangement joins TRBV6-1 to TRBJ2-7, with a tentative D call TRBD1 (6 bases). The V end lost 4 bases, the J end lost 5 bases, and 18 bases lay between the germline ends. This CDR3 comprises 15 residues. In germline, CDR1 is MNHNS, CDR2 SASEGT. In DNA form, the CDR3 reads TGTGCCAGCAGTGTCACAGGGCTCAAATGGAACGAGCAGTACTTC. Its translation is CASSVTGLKWNEQYF.

This rearrangement joins TRBV7-2 to TRBJ1-3, with D tentatively TRBD1 (6 bases). Germline CDR1 SGHTA, CDR2 FQGNSA. Trimming pared 3 bases from V and 2 bases from J, leaving 11 bases between. The CDR3 is made up of 15 amino acids. The chain's CDR3 is CASSLGRGTGNTIYF. CDR3 nucleotides: TGTGCCAGCAGCTTGGGTAGGGGGACTGGAAACACCATATATTTT.

The gene calls are TRBV12-5 and TRBJ2-7; TRBD2 matches 9 bases. The germline gives CDR1 LGHNT, CDR2 FRNRAP. CDR3 size: 15 residues. J gave up 3 bases and V 6 bases, and 9 bases lay outside the gene matches. The CDR3 loop is CASGPGSGRNYEQYF. In DNA form, the CDR3 reads TGTGCTAGTGGCCCCGGTAGCGGGAGAAACTACGAGCAGTACTTC.

The rearrangement links TRBV19 to TRBJ2-1; TRBD2 might be the D (5 bases). Per germline, CDR1 LNHDA and CDR2 SQIVND (reference sequence). Trimming shortened V by 3 bases and J by 3 bases, and 6 bases separated the two germline ends. The CDR3 spans 13 residues. The CDR3 region has the DNA TGTGCCAGTAGTATCGGACTCTACAATGAGCAGTTCTTC. Translated, it gives CASSIGLYNEQFF.

The chain joins TRBV9 to TRBJ2-3; the match to TRBD2 covers 7 bases. Germline values: CDR1 SGDLS, CDR2 YYNGEE. This CDR3 region has 15 residues. J lost 4 bases, V lost 2 bases, and 7 bases had no gene match. DNA of the CDR3: TGTGCCAGCAGCGTCGGCGGGGGTTTTTCAGATACGCAGTATTTT. Its translation is CASSVGGGFSDTQYF.

The CDR3 nucleotides read TGTGCCAGCAGGAAATCAAGTACTAGCGGGCGAGAGACCCAGTACTTC. It codes for CASRKSSTSGRETQYF. V usage is TRBV7-2 and J usage is TRBJ2-5, with 9 bases identical to TRBD2. The CDR3 covers 16 residues. V gave up 6 bases and J gave up 4 bases; unmatched junction bases: 12. From germline, CDR1 is SGHTA and CDR2 FQGNSA.

V is TRBV5-6 and J is TRBJ2-7, with a tentative D call TRBD1 (6 bases). This CDR3 is 14 amino acids long. Germline CDR1 is SGHDT and CDR2 is YYEEEE. Trimming removed 1 base from V and 7 bases from J, with 15 bases in between. CDR3 in DNA: TGTGCCAGCAGCTTGTCGGCAGGGGTGGGGGAGCAGTACTTC. Translated: CASSLSAGVGEQYF. The full variable domain, with the rest looked up from reference TRBV5-6 and TRBJ2-7, is DAGVTQSPTHLIKTRGQQVTLRCSPKSGHDTVSWYQQALGQGPQFIFQYYEEEERQRGNFPDRFSGHQFPNYSSELNVNALLLGDSALYLCASSLSAGVGEQYFGPGTRLTVT.

This sequence joins TRBV27 and TRBJ2-7; 7 bases map to TRBD1. Germline V gene sequence: CDR1 MNHEY, CDR2 SMNVEV (reference sequence). J was trimmed by 2 bases and V by 9 bases; bases with no gene match: 7. This CDR3 spans 13 amino acids. The chain's CDR3 is CASSQGSTYEQYF. The CDR3 DNA reads as TGTGCCAGTTCACAGGGGAGCACCTACGAGCAGTACTTC.

This clone was counted a few times. The chain links TRBV28 to TRBJ1-1; D is unclear. Germline values: CDR1 MDHEN, CDR2 SYDVKM. V lost 6 bases, J lost 3 bases, and 5 bases lay in between. The CDR3 runs 11 residues. The CDR3 here is CASSLYTEAFF. The DNA for the CDR3 is TGTGCCAGCAGCCTCTACACTGAAGCTTTCTTT.

Notes on this clone: The sample carries other DNA sequences with the same CDR3. The chain uses TRBV28 and TRBJ2-7; D might be TRBD2 (5 bases). V lost 5 bases and J 3 bases, leaving 8 bases between the germline ends. Germline loops: CDR1 MDHEN, CDR2 SYDVKM. This CDR3 comprises 12 residues. The CDR3 protein is CASSLRGYEQYF. In DNA form, the CDR3 reads TGTGCCAGCAGTCTACGGGGCTACGAGCAGTACTTC.

V is TRBV6-5 and J is TRBJ1-1; a possible D gene is TRBD1 (6 bases). The CDR3 totals 15 residues. The germline gives CDR1 MNHEY, CDR2 SVGAGI. V gave up 0 bases and J gave up 1 base, with 9 bases separating them. The CDR3 reads CASSYSWTANTEAFF. The CDR3 nucleotides read TGTGCCAGCAGTTACTCTTGGACAGCGAACACTGAAGCTTTCTTT.

This clone was found once. The V call is TRBV27, the J call TRBJ2-3, with a tentative D call TRBD1 (6 bases). Germline V gene data show CDR1 as MNHEY and CDR2 as SMNVEV (reference sequence). Trimming pared 4 bases from V and 1 base from J, leaving 27 bases between. The CDR3 has 20 amino acids. This CDR3 is CASSSLISRQAPRGTDTQYF. Written as DNA, the CDR3 is TGTGCCAGCAGTTCCTTAATAAGCCGACAGGCCCCAAGGGGCACAGATACGCAGTATTTT.

The CDR3 region is CASSLEQGITYEQYF. For the CDR3, the DNA is TGTGCCAGCAGCTTAGAACAGGGGATAACCTACGAGCAGTACTTC. The gene calls are TRBV7-2 and TRBJ2-7, with TRBD1 matching over 7 bases. The CDR3 consists of 15 residues. With 1 base clipped from V and 2 bases from J, the junction kept 5 bases outside the gene matches. Germline values: CDR1 SGHTA, CDR2 FQGNSA.

V gene TRBV18 combines with J gene TRBJ2-7, with a tentative D call TRBD1 (5 bases). V was shortened by 6 bases and J by 0 bases, with 9 bases between the two germline ends. Germline lookup yields CDR1 KGHSH and CDR2 LQKENI. The length of the CDR3 is 13 residues. CDR3 in DNA: TGTGCCAGCTCGCCCAGGGACTCCTACGAGCAGTACTTC. Its protein is CASSPRDSYEQYF.